Listed here is a single TCR beta chain. Its antigen is not identified. The PBMCs had their origin in 10 ml of fresh peripheral blood. This sample is part of a study of T cells in Graves' hyperthyroidism and ophthalmopathy. Across the whole study: Peripheral blood collection took place at initial diagnosis, before any treatment.

The study's findings and limits: Expanded thyroid clonotypes (above 0.001) were mostly also found in blood.

The V gene lost 6 bases and the J gene lost 10 bases, with 12 bases spanning the gap. CDR3 length equals 12 residues. Amplified TCR beta CDR3 regions derived from RNA transcripts. The HTBI set primed first-round TCR CDR3 RT-PCR. TCRdb itself ran the multiplex PCR reads through MiXCR, one entry per CDR3 protein. The table includes 600,000 to 800,000 distinct CDR3 sequences, 30% to 40% detected once. Sequencing was done on a sample of blood. The receptor was isolated from a woman aged 40 to 50 with Graves' hyperthyroidism. The chain joins TRBV12-3 or TRBV12-4 to TRBJ1-4; D is undetermined. The CDR3 region has the DNA TGTGCCAGCAGACCTGACAAGGGAAAACTGTTTTTT. Its translation: CASRPDKGKLFF.